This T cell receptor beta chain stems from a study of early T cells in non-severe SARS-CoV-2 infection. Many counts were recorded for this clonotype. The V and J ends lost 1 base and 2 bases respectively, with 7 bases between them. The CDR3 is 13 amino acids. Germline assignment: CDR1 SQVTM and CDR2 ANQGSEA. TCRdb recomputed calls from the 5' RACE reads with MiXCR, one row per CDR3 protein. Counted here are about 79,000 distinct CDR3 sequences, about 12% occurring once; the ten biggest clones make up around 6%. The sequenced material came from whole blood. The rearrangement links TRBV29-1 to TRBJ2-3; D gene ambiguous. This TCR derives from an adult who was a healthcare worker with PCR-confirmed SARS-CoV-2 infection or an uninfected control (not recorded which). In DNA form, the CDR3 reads TGCAGCGTTGAAGGCGAGCCCACAGATACGCAGTATTTT. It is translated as CSVEGEPTDTQYF.